This T cell receptor beta chain came from a study of early T cells in non-severe SARS-CoV-2 infection. Study information: Bulk RNA isolated from unsorted whole blood underwent sequencing; chains were not paired.

After removal of 6 bases from V and 2 bases from J, the junction contained 9 bases not matched to a gene. The CDR3 is made up of 16 amino acids. Germline V gene lookup returns CDR1 SGHNT and CDR2 YENEEA. Study outcomes and limitations: Clonotype matching in VDJdb favored anti-spike CD8 responses and did not capture private and CD4 specificities.

The TCR library protocol attached unique molecular identifiers to the individual cDNA molecules. TCRdb re-derived calls from the 5' RACE reads in MiXCR, one entry per CDR3 protein. The sample yields approximately 81,000 distinct CDR3 sequences, more than 13% seen once. As for this clonotype: Its antigen is as yet unknown.

The source material was whole blood. The rearrangement joins TRBV11-3 to TRBJ2-1, with 8 bases identical to TRBD1. The source is an adult who was a healthcare worker with PCR-confirmed SARS-CoV-2 infection or an uninfected control (not recorded which). DNA for the CDR3: TGTGCCAGCAGTCATTGGACAGGGCTACCCTACAATGAGCAGTTCTTC. Residues: CASSHWTGLPYNEQFF.